This record covers a single TCR beta chain. This clone was counted only a few times. Its recognized antigen is unknown. It has no much larger one-base neighbor in the sample; base qualities were not kept. These data are taken from a study of beta chain features in type 1 diabetes (dated by TCRdb to the late 2010s). Broadly, across the study: Mean age, gender distribution, total cell number and subset yield did not differ between patients and healthy donors. Across all samples, fewer than 130 million sorted cells were examined, and cell number per subset correlated strongly with RNA yield. In the study, TCRB repertoires of sorted circulating CD4+ T cell subsets from recently diagnosed type 1 diabetes patients were compared with those of matched healthy donors. Regulatory and stem cell-like memory subsets were obtained from only 8 patients and about 8 healthy donors, while naive and central memory subsets were obtained from all 30 or so donors.

The entire amount of isolated RNA was reverse transcribed using the High Capacity cDNA Reverse Transcription Kit, so the sequenced TCRB transcripts were expressed ones. Deep immunoSEQ sequencing was applied to naive, central memory and regulatory T cell samples, giving an average of approximately 3.8 million total reads per sample. Sorted cells were lysed in RLT buffer, and RNA was extracted using DNase-treated RNeasy Micro or Mini kits according to cell number. To prevent cross-contamination, every cell subset was processed on its own, while patient and healthy donor samples were processed together. Using the immunoSEQ multiplex PCR, TCRB sequences were amplified from cDNA into 87-bp fragments spanning the CDR3 region. The amplicons were sequenced using the Illumina HiSeq platform. In the authors' own workflow: Synthetic template baselines were used to correct PCR bias computationally, reads within Hamming distance 2 were collapsed together, and singletons that could not be merged were discarded. By aligning reads against IMGT, V, D and J genes, CDR3 length, and insertions or deletions at six rearrangement sites were assigned. Clonotype counts were normalized to sorted cell number within each subset before computing true diversity and Gini coefficients with the tcR R package. The overlap coefficient, calculated on TCRB nucleotide sequences, was used to measure repertoire sharing. Held by TCRdb, this immuneACCESS table contains in-frame sequences only and omits some clones. Under half of the omission traces to an unresolved V gene where checked; the cause of the rest is unknown. V, J and clone size are those of that table, while D and trimming were read from the DNA. The sample profile shows around 140,000 clones; approximately 10% of them were found once. The top ten constitute approximately 0.65% of the sample.

What the authors observed across the whole study: Naive, central memory and regulatory TCRB repertoires appeared to be more similar among patients than among healthy donors. Type 1 diabetes patients showed a moderate but significant shortening of TCRB CDR3 length in all four CD4+ subsets. HLA sub-analyses involved small numbers of individuals, so any influence of HLA type on TCRB rearrangement remained unresolved. Shorter templates might be favored by PCR, yet because patient and control samples were amplified and corrected together, any such skew would affect both groups equally. At VDJ recombination sites, patients with type 1 diabetes made fewer insertions and deleted more nucleotides, a pattern implying thymic rearrangement abnormalities. Because cDNA was sequenced instead of genomic DNA, highly expressing activated cells could be over-represented, though the groups showed no difference in activation or CD3 levels.

The germline V gene gives CDR1 as MNHNS and CDR2 as SASEGT. V loses 8 bases, J loses 5 bases, and the germline ends lie 16 bases apart. The CDR3 numbers 15 residues from cysteine through phenylalanine. Only CDR3 DNA is held: 45 bases, read in frame from base 1. From each donor, a single peripheral blood sample of 90 to 150 mL on average was drawn into heparinised tubes. A BD FACSAria II and a panel including CD45RO, CCR7, CD25, CD127, CD95 and CD27 were used to sort naive, central memory, regulatory and stem cell-like memory CD4+ T cells. Purity was above 95% for every sorted population. Right away, PBMCs were isolated by Lymphoprep density gradient centrifugation and were stained directly, with no culture step. So that batch effects would be minimized, each experiment stained and sorted samples in pairs, pairing one healthy donor with one patient.

The chain employs TRBV6-1 and TRBJ1-6; the D gene is perhaps TRBD1, from 6 matching bases. The sequence derives from a woman aged 40 to 55 in good health. Input material: central memory CD4+ T cells from blood. The CDR3 region: CASLPGGAHNSPLHF. DNA sequence: TGTGCCAGCCTTCCGGGGGGGGCCCATAATTCACCCCTCCACTTT.